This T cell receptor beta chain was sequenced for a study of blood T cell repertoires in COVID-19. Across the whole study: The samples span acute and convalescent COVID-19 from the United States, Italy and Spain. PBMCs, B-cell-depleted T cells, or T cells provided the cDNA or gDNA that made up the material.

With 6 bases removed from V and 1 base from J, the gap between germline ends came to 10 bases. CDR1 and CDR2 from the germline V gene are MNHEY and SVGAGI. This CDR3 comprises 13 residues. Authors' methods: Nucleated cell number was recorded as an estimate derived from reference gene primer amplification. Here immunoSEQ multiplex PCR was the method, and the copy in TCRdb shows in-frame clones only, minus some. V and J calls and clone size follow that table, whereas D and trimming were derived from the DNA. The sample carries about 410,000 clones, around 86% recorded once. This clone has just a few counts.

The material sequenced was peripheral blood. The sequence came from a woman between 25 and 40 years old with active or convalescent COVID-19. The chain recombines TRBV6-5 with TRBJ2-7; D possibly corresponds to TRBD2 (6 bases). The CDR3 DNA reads TGTGCCAGCAGCTCCCTAGCGTCCTACGAGCAGTACTTC. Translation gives CASSSLASYEQYF.